The 3 T cell receptor beta chains reported below all come from one sample, sequenced in a study of T cell changes during pregnancy in multiple sclerosis. Some clones are missing from TCRdb's copy, which holds only in-frame ones; the method was immunoSEQ multiplex PCR. The data hold fewer than 90,000 clones, with roughly 95% observed a single time. Sequencing used peripheral blood, obtained in the third trimester of pregnancy. These receptors were obtained from a female donor in good health, enrolled as a control in a pregnancy study.

CDR3 nucleotide sequence: TGCGCCAGCAGCCAAGCCACAGGGGACGAAAAACTGTTTTTT. This gives the protein CASSQATGDEKLFF. V usage is TRBV4-1 and J usage is TRBJ1-4, with TRBD1 identical over 7 bases. This CDR3 is 14 amino acids long. Trimming removed 1 base from V and 8 bases from J; junction bases left unmatched: 4. Germline CDR1 MGHRA, CDR2 YSYEKL.

This chain connects TRBV5-1 to TRBJ2-5; D uncertain. V was cut by 0 bases and J by 1 base, with 7 bases left in between. The CDR3 spans 14 residues. The germline V gene encodes CDR1 SGHRS and CDR2 YFSETQ. The CDR3 DNA sequence: TGCGCCAGCAGCTTGGTGGCGGCCCAAGAGACCCAGTACTTC. This gives the protein CASSLVAAQETQYF. The full variable domain, its missing parts supplied by reference TRBV5-1 and TRBJ2-5, is KAGVTQTPRYLIKTRGQQVTLSCSPISGHRSVSWYQQTPGQGLQFLFEYFSETQRNKGNFPGRFSGRQFSNSRSEMNVSTLELGDSALYLCASSLVAAQETQYFGPGTRLLVL.

The CDR3 reads CSVEPLRDTGELFF. The CDR3 nucleotides read TGCAGCGTAGAACCTTTGCGGGACACCGGGGAGCTGTTTTTT. This chain links TRBV29-1 with TRBJ2-2, with D tentatively TRBD2 (5 bases). The CDR3 covers 14 residues. V shed 6 bases and J shed 3 bases, with 14 bases lying between them. Germline CDR1 reads SQVTM; CDR2 reads ANQGSEA.